This entry lists 25 T cell receptor beta chains sequenced from one sample in a study of vaccination and CD4 T cells after COVID-19. Cultured CD4+ T cells had their DNA profiled by the Oncomine TCR Beta short-read assay. TCRdb analysed the PCR reads with MiXCR anew, one entry per CDR3 protein. Here the sample spans around 25,000 distinct CDR3 sequences, around 28% being singletons. Time point: late sampling 161 to 241 days after vaccination in a few convalescent patients. As for treatment: roughly 10-day PBMC culture with coronavirus spike peptide pools or control peptides (ViraFEST assay). Their recognized antigens are unknown. Sequenced here: CD4+ T cells from blood, cultured in vitro, sampled about 7 months after SARS-CoV-2 vaccination. These receptors came from a human donor who had recovered from COVID-19.

A few counts support this clonotype. The V gene is TRBV28, the J gene TRBJ2-5; D might be TRBD1 (6 bases). The length of the CDR3 is 13 residues. CDR1 and CDR2 (germline): MDHEN, SYDVKM. Between the trimmed V and J ends, which lost 6 bases and 5 bases, there was a span of 13 bases. The CDR3 DNA follows: TGTGCCAGCAGCGGACAGCGCGGGGAGACCCAGTACTTC. Translated, it gives CASSGQRGETQYF.

V and J are TRBV18 and TRBJ2-7; D is uncertain. There are 13 residues in the CDR3. Trimming left V 3 bases short and J 7 bases short, with 13 bases between. The germline V gene encodes CDR1 KGHSH and CDR2 LQKENI. In DNA form, the CDR3 reads TGTGCCAGCTCACCCTCCCCCGATGGGGAGCAGTACTTC. It encodes CASSPSPDGEQYF.

This clonotype was found a few times. V is TRBV28 and J is TRBJ2-4, with no clear D. This CDR3 contains 14 residues. The V end lost 6 bases, the J end lost 0 bases, and 9 bases lay between the germline ends. CDR1 and CDR2 from the germline V gene are MDHEN and SYDVKM. As DNA, the CDR3 is TGTGCCAGCAGGGCGCTCCTAGCCAAAAACATTCAGTACTTC. It is translated as CASRALLAKNIQYF.

This clonotype turned up a few times. This chain connects TRBV7-9 to TRBJ1-5, with D perhaps TRBD1 (5 bases). The germline V gene has CDR1 SEHNR and CDR2 FQNEAQ (reference sequence). V was clipped by 5 bases and J by 2 bases, with 13 bases between them. The CDR3 runs 15 residues. For the CDR3, the DNA is TGTGCCAGCAGCCCGGGGGGTAAGGGCAATCAGCCCCAGCATTTT. This codes for CASSPGGKGNQPQHF.

The chain uses TRBV2 and TRBJ2-7, with D unclear. Germline CDR1 and CDR2: SNHLY and FYNNEI. V dropped 6 bases and J dropped 3 bases, with 9 bases sitting between them. This CDR3 contains 12 residues. CDR3: CASRTDDYEQYF. CDR3 sequence (DNA): TGTGCCAGCAGGACGGACGACTACGAGCAGTACTTC.

This chain uses TRBV15 with TRBJ2-3, with 7 bases identical to TRBD1. Germline CDR1 reads LNHNV; CDR2 reads YYDKDF (reference sequence). This CDR3 has 18 amino acids. V trimming: 2 bases; J trimming: 1 base; junction bases outside the gene matches: 12. The CDR3, as DNA: TGTGCCACCAGCAGACGGGCCCCTGGACAGGACGGCACAGATACGCAGTATTTT. As protein: CATSRRAPGQDGTDTQYF.

The chain links TRBV2 to TRBJ1-5; 9 bases align to TRBD1. With V trimmed by 6 bases and J by 6 bases, 3 bases remained unmatched. Germline values: CDR1 SNHLY, CDR2 FYNNEI. This CDR3 is 13 amino acids long. The CDR3 is CASRQTGGQPQHF. The CDR3 DNA reads TGTGCCAGCAGGCAGACAGGGGGTCAGCCCCAGCATTTT. Full variable domain (remainder filled in from reference TRBV2 and TRBJ1-5): EPEVTQTPSHQVTQMGQEVILRCVPISNHLYFYWYRQILGQKVEFLVSFYNNEISEKSEIFDDQFSVERPDGSNFTLKIRSTKLEDSAMYFCASRQTGGQPQHFGDGTRLSIL.

The chain has TRBV20-1 and TRBJ1-6; tentative D call: TRBD1 (6 bases). Germline assignment: CDR1 DFQATT and CDR2 SNEGSKA (reference sequence). V lost 0 bases to trimming and J lost 13 bases, with 10 bases between them. CDR3 length equals 12 residues. CDR3 amino acids: CSAREGGFPLHF. Written as DNA, the CDR3 is TGCAGTGCTAGAGAAGGGGGGTTCCCCCTCCACTTT.

This clonotype was found a few times. The J gene is TRBJ1-2, the V gene TRBV19, with 9 positions matching TRBD1. CDR1 LNHDA and CDR2 SQIVND come from the germline V gene (reference sequence). The CDR3 length is 15 residues. V shed 4 bases and J 0 bases; nucleotides not matched to a gene: 3. As DNA, the CDR3 is TGTGCCAGTAGTACCCGGGACAGGGCTAACTATGGCTACACCTTC. The encoded protein is CASSTRDRANYGYTF. Based on the CDR3 plus reference TRBV19 and TRBJ1-2, the full variable domain is DGGITQSPKYLFRKEGQNVTLSCEQNLNHDAMYWYRQDPGQGLRLIYYSQIVNDFQKGDIAEGYSVSREKKESFPLTVTSAQKNPTAFYLCASSTRDRANYGYTFGSGTRLTVV.

CDR3 sequence (DNA): TGTGCCAGCATGCCCACTAGCGGGAGCGGGGATGAGCAGTTCTTC. Its translation: CASMPTSGSGDEQFF. The chain combines TRBV28 with TRBJ2-1; 11 nucleotides match TRBD2. CDR3 length equals 15 residues. CDR1 is MDHEN and CDR2 is SYDVKM in the germline V gene. After removal of 7 bases from V and 8 bases from J, the junction contained 10 bases not matched to a gene.

CDR3 bases: TGTGCCAGCTCACCGAGGACAGGGGGACTCGATGAGCAGTTCTTC. Its translation: CASSPRTGGLDEQFF. The chain employs TRBV18 and TRBJ2-1, with 10 bases identical to TRBD1. CDR3 length equals 15 residues. Trimming took 3 bases from V and 8 from J; bases not matched to a gene: 7. The germline V gene encodes CDR1 KGHSH and CDR2 LQKENI.

The chain has TRBV27 and TRBJ2-7; unclear D gene. Trimming removed 2 bases from V and 1 base from J, with 6 bases in between. This CDR3 spans 13 amino acids. CDR1 MNHEY and CDR2 SMNVEV come from the germline V gene (reference sequence). The CDR3 nucleotides read TGTGCCAGCAGTTTAAAGACTTCCTACGAGCAGTACTTC. Translating gives CASSLKTSYEQYF.

The chain is built from TRBV18 and TRBJ2-7; D may correspond to TRBD1 or TRBD2 (5 bases each). There are 14 residues in the CDR3. Germline CDR1 is KGHSH and CDR2 is LQKENI. Trimming left V 2 bases short and J 3 bases short, with 11 bases between. The CDR3: CASSPGTDFYEQYF. The CDR3 nucleotides read TGTGCCAGCTCACCAGGGACGGACTTCTACGAGCAGTACTTC.

The genes are TRBV6-1 and TRBJ2-7; no clear D gene. Per germline, CDR1 MNHNS and CDR2 SASEGT. The CDR3 runs to 12 residues. Trimming removed 6 bases from V and 6 bases from J, with 12 bases in between. The CDR3 DNA sequence: TGTGCCAGCAGGGGAAACTCGGCCGAGCAGTACTTC. Its protein is CASRGNSAEQYF.

The rearrangement uses TRBV20-1 and TRBJ2-7, with D possibly called TRBD1 or TRBD2 (5 bases each). Germline assignment: CDR1 DFQATT and CDR2 SNEGSKA (reference sequence). V was shortened by 0 bases and J by 9 bases, with 24 bases between the two germline ends. This CDR3 comprises 16 residues. Here the CDR3 reads CSARDYRGPTMNLQYF. CDR3 DNA: TGCAGTGCTAGAGATTACCGGGGCCCTACAATGAACCTGCAGTACTTC.

This clonotype is labeled as medium-sized. V is TRBV20-1 and J is TRBJ2-3; 7 bases line up with TRBD2. The ends lost 3 bases at V and 4 bases at J; junction bases unmatched: 10. The CDR3 sequence is 15 residues long. Germline V gene data show CDR1 as DFQATT and CDR2 as SNEGSKA (reference sequence). The CDR3 region has the DNA TGCAGTGCTAGCCGTGGGAGGGTTAGGTCAGATACGCAGTATTTT. It translates to CSASRGRVRSDTQYF.

About this clonotype itself: A junction end diverges from the germline sequence, so it may reflect a read error. The chain joins TRBV10-3 to TRBJ2-1, with 7 nucleotides matching TRBD2. The germline V gene has CDR1 ENHRY and CDR2 SYGVKD. The CDR3 extends over 12 amino acids. The CDR3 sequence: CSAGRAGNEQFF. The CDR3 DNA reads TGCTCAGCGGGAAGAGCGGGCAATGAGCAGTTCTTC.

The chain carries TRBV7-9 and TRBJ2-2; 8 nucleotides align to TRBD2. This CDR3 region has 16 residues. Looked up from germline, CDR1 is SEHNR and CDR2 is FQNEAQ (reference sequence). V gave up 1 base and J gave up 3 bases; unmatched junction bases: 4. The CDR3 region has the DNA TGTGCCAGCAGCTTAGACGGGAGGGGATACACCGGGGAGCTGTTTTTT. Translated, it gives CASSLDGRGYTGELFF.

A few counts support this clonotype. This chain connects TRBV20-1 to TRBJ2-3; TRBD2 matches 9 bases. V lost 6 bases, J lost 2 bases, and 12 bases stayed unmatched. The CDR3 length is 16 residues. CDR1 and CDR2 from the germline V gene are DFQATT and SNEGSKA (reference sequence). The CDR3 loop is CSANPLAGAPTDTQYF. CDR3 DNA: TGCAGTGCCAATCCTTTAGCGGGAGCCCCCACAGATACGCAGTATTTT.

The gene calls are TRBV28 and TRBJ1-1; 7 bases map to TRBD1. V gave up 8 bases and J gave up 1 base; unmatched junction bases: 7. CDR1 and CDR2 from the germline V gene are MDHEN and SYDVKM. The CDR3 consists of 14 residues. The CDR3 sequence: CASSRQGGNTEAFF. The CDR3 bases are TGTGCCAGCTCTAGACAGGGCGGGAACACTGAAGCTTTCTTT. The complete variable domain, with remaining parts taken from reference TRBV28 and TRBJ1-1, reads DVKVTQSSRYLVKRTGEKVFLECVQDMDHENMFWYRQDPGLGLRLIYFSYDVKMKEKGDIPEGYSVSREKKERFSLILESASTNQTSMYLCASSRQGGNTEAFFGQGTRLTVV.

By sample share, this clonotype is medium-sized (0.01 to 0.1%). The J gene is TRBJ2-5, the V gene TRBV20-1, with D perhaps matching TRBD2 (6 bases). V was cut by 7 bases and J by 5 bases, with 8 bases left in between. The CDR3 spans 10 residues. Germline V gene lookup returns CDR1 DFQATT and CDR2 SNEGSKA (reference sequence). The CDR3 region is CSVAGETQYF. The CDR3 DNA reads as TGCAGTGTGGCGGGGGAGACCCAGTACTTC.

There are a few counts of this clonotype. The chain has TRBV19 and TRBJ2-1; D possibly corresponds to TRBD2 (6 bases). The CDR3 sequence is 16 residues long. V lost 5 bases, J lost 0 bases, and 14 bases lay in between. Germline V gene lookup returns CDR1 LNHDA and CDR2 SQIVND (reference sequence). The CDR3 is CASSPSDRISYNEQFF. Here the CDR3 DNA reads TGTGCCAGTAGTCCTAGCGATCGGATCTCCTACAATGAGCAGTTCTTC.

As regards this clonotype: A clone one base away is much larger, so this may be a read error. The rearrangement uses TRBV7-8 and TRBJ1-6; a possible D gene is TRBD1 (6 bases). The CDR3 has 15 residues. Germline assignment: CDR1 SGHVS and CDR2 FQNEAQ. DNA of the CDR3: TGTGCCGGCAGCCCCGTCGACAGGAGAAATTCACCCCTCCACTTT. Translation gives CAGSPVDRRNSPLHF.

The chain uses TRBV7-9 and TRBJ2-7; 10 nucleotides align to TRBD2. Germline values: CDR1 SEHNR, CDR2 FQNEAQ (reference sequence). V gave up 8 bases and J gave up 4 bases; unmatched junction bases: 17. The length of the CDR3 is 17 residues. The CDR3 sequence is CASQAGTSALRGYEQYF. In DNA, the CDR3 is TGTGCCAGCCAAGCCGGGACTAGCGCCTTACGAGGTTACGAGCAGTACTTC. Complete variable domain (other parts from reference TRBV7-9 and TRBJ2-7): DTGVSQNPRHKITKRGQNVTFRCDPISEHNRLYWYRQTLGQGPEFLTYFQNEAQLEKSRLLSDRFSAERPKGSFSTLEIQRTEQGDSAMYLCASQAGTSALRGYEQYFGPGTRLTVT.

This clonotype was recorded a few times. The chain uses TRBV10-1 and TRBJ2-7; 7 nucleotides align to TRBD1. V was clipped by 7 bases and J by 5 bases; unmatched bases: 8. CDR3 length: 13 amino acids. Germline loops: CDR1 WNHNN, CDR2 SYGVQD (reference sequence). CDR3 DNA sequence: TGCGCCAGCACCTCGACAGGGTCCCACGAGCAGTACTTC. Protein product: CASTSTGSHEQYF.